This TCR beta chain was sequenced for a study of cytomegalovirus exposure and HLA in healthy donors. Notes on the study in general: Several top significant clusters appeared, in a later analysis, to be linked to common viral pathogens. Presence/absence analyses assumed roughly uniform sequencing depth across donors, which may not hold.

V shed 2 bases, J shed 3 bases, and the junction held 5 bases outside the gene matches. Germline V gene data show CDR1 as KGHSH and CDR2 as LQKENI. This CDR3 spans 15 amino acids. Primers included in the PCR were 60 Vbeta and 13 Jbeta primers. Assay: immunoSEQ multiplex PCR; the TCRdb copy retains only in-frame clones and omits some. The sample lists around 200,000 clones, around 80% occurring once. As concerns this clone: Its specificity is unknown.

This TCR came from a woman aged 55-70 years in good health and CMV-seropositive. The rearrangement links TRBV18 to TRBJ2-7, with 9 bases identical to TRBD1. Sequenced: PBMCs. The CDR3 region has the DNA TGTGCCAGCTCACCAGCCGGGACAGGGAGCTACGAGCAGTACTTC. Protein: CASSPAGTGSYEQYF.